Listed below are T cell receptor beta chains from one sample, sequenced in a study of T cells in Graves' hyperthyroidism and ophthalmopathy. TCRdb analysed the multiplex PCR reads with MiXCR anew, one entry per CDR3 protein. This table has under 350,000 distinct CDR3 sequences, roughly 18% appearing once. Sample: blood. The source of these receptors is a woman in her 50s with Graves' hyperthyroidism. CDR3s include the opening cysteine and the closing phenylalanine or tryptophan. Fields, in order: clone size, V gene, J gene, D gene, CDR3 DNA, CDR3 protein. The D gene is left open where the match is weak. Size values are once, few and many counts, or a class for expanded clones, and some rows have none.

clone size: many
V gene: TRBV6-1
J gene: TRBJ2-7
D gene: NA
CDR3 DNA: TGTGCCAGCAGTGAAGCTAGGGGTACCTCCTACGAGCAGTACTTC
CDR3 protein: CASSEARGTSYEQYF

clone size: NA
V gene: TRBV12-3/TRBV12-4
J gene: TRBJ1-1
D gene: NA
CDR3 DNA: TGTGCCAGCAGTTTCGCAGGAAGGAACACTGAAGCTTTCTTT
CDR3 protein: CASSFAGRNTEAFF

clone size: NA
V gene: TRBV9
J gene: TRBJ2-5
D gene: NA
CDR3 DNA: TGTGCCAGCAGCGCCCCCTCGGATCTGGAGACCCAGTACTTC
CDR3 protein: CASSAPSDLETQYF

clone size: once
V gene: TRBV27
J gene: TRBJ2-7
D gene: TRBD1
CDR3 DNA: TGTGCCAGCAGTCAAGGGGGCGGACAGGCTAGAGAGCAGTACTTC
CDR3 protein: CASSQGGGQAREQYF

clone size: NA
V gene: TRBV28
J gene: TRBJ1-5
D gene: NA
CDR3 DNA: TGTGCCAGCAGTTTTCGAGGGCTCAGCAATCAGCCCCAGCATTTT
CDR3 protein: CASSFRGLSNQPQHF

clone size: many
V gene: TRBV3-1
J gene: TRBJ1-2
D gene: NA
CDR3 DNA: TGTGCCAGCAGCCAGTCCGTCCATAACTATGGCTACACCTTC
CDR3 protein: CASSQSVHNYGYTF

clone size: few
V gene: TRBV12-3/TRBV12-4
J gene: TRBJ2-2
D gene: NA
CDR3 DNA: TGTGCCAGCAGTTTTATGGGACGAGGGTTCCCCGGGGAGCTGTTTTTT
CDR3 protein: CASSFMGRGFPGELFF

clone size: NA
V gene: TRBV7-3
J gene: TRBJ2-6
D gene: TRBD2
CDR3 DNA: TGTGCCAGCAGCCCCTTTGGCGGGAGCGTTGGGGCCAACGTCCTGACTTTC
CDR3 protein: CASSPFGGSVGANVLTF

clone size: few
V gene: TRBV15
J gene: TRBJ2-3
D gene: TRBD2
CDR3 DNA: TGTGCCACCAGCAGCGGGGGGGCCCCAGATACGCAGTATTTT
CDR3 protein: CATSSGGAPDTQYF

clone size: few
V gene: TRBV7-2
J gene: TRBJ2-5
D gene: NA
CDR3 DNA: TGTGCCAGCAGCTTACCCCGGCAGACCCAGTACTTC
CDR3 protein: CASSLPRQTQYF

clone size: many
V gene: TRBV2
J gene: TRBJ1-3
D gene: NA
CDR3 DNA: TGTGCCAGCAGTGTCTGGAACAGGTGGAGCTCTGGAAACACCATATATTTT
CDR3 protein: CASSVWNRWSSGNTIYF

clone size: NA
V gene: TRBV19
J gene: TRBJ2-1
D gene: TRBD1
CDR3 DNA: TGTGCCAGTAGTGCGACCGGGACAGGGGGCTCTGAGCAGTTCTTC
CDR3 protein: CASSATGTGGSEQFF

clone size: many
V gene: TRBV5-6
J gene: TRBJ2-5
D gene: TRBD2
CDR3 DNA: TGTGCCAGCAGTTCGTTTAGCGGGGGGGCCCGAGAGACCCAGTACTTC
CDR3 protein: CASSSFSGGARETQYF

clone size: many
V gene: TRBV7-3
J gene: TRBJ1-1
D gene: NA
CDR3 DNA: TGTGCCAGCAGCTGGAAGGGAAGCACTGAAGCTTTCTTT
CDR3 protein: CASSWKGSTEAFF

clone size: many
V gene: TRBV7-2
J gene: TRBJ2-1
D gene: TRBD2
CDR3 DNA: TGTGCCAGCAGCTTAGTGGGGACTAGCACGGATGAGCAGTTCTTC
CDR3 protein: CASSLVGTSTDEQFF

clone size: NA
V gene: TRBV5-1
J gene: TRBJ1-5
D gene: TRBD1
CDR3 DNA: TGCGCCAGCAGCTGGGACAGGGATTCTAATCAGCCCCAGCATTTT
CDR3 protein: CASSWDRDSNQPQHF

clone size: many
V gene: TRBV28
J gene: TRBJ1-5
D gene: NA
CDR3 DNA: TGTGCCAGCAGGCAGGGTAGTCAGCCCCAGCATTTT
CDR3 protein: CASRQGSQPQHF

clone size: few
V gene: TRBV9
J gene: TRBJ2-2
D gene: TRBD1
CDR3 DNA: TGTGCCAGCAGCAAGTCCCCCCTTGGGTCAGGGGGCTGGACCGGGGAGCTGTTTTTT
CDR3 protein: CASSKSPLGSGGWTGELFF

clone size: NA
V gene: TRBV11-2
J gene: TRBJ2-2
D gene: NA
CDR3 DNA: TGTGCCAGCAGCAAACAGGGCGGAACCGGGGAGCTGTTTTTT
CDR3 protein: CASSKQGGTGELFF

clone size: many
V gene: TRBV5-1
J gene: TRBJ2-5
D gene: TRBD2
CDR3 DNA: TGTGCCAGCAGCTCAGGACTAGCAGGAGAGACCCAGTACTTC
CDR3 protein: CASSSGLAGETQYF

clone size: NA
V gene: TRBV6-1
J gene: TRBJ1-6
D gene: NA
CDR3 DNA: TGTGCCAGCAGTGAATACGAGACAGACTATAATTCACCCCTCCACTTT
CDR3 protein: CASSEYETDYNSPLHF

clone size: NA
V gene: TRBV28
J gene: TRBJ2-3
D gene: NA
CDR3 DNA: TGTGCCACCGGGGAAGATACGCAGTATTTT
CDR3 protein: CATGEDTQYF

clone size: many
V gene: TRBV5-1
J gene: TRBJ1-1
D gene: TRBD1
CDR3 DNA: TGCGCCAGCAGCGTAGGACCGGGACAGGTGTACGAAGCTTTCTTT
CDR3 protein: CASSVGPGQVYEAFF

clone size: NA
V gene: TRBV30
J gene: TRBJ1-2
D gene: NA
CDR3 DNA: TGTGCCCGTAAACTCGAAGCTGGCTACACCTTC
CDR3 protein: CARKLEAGYTF

clone size: few
V gene: TRBV12-3/TRBV12-4
J gene: TRBJ1-4
D gene: NA
CDR3 DNA: TGTGCCAGCATGCACTCCGGCCCAGCGGAAAAACTGTTTTTT
CDR3 protein: CASMHSGPAEKLFF

clone size: few
V gene: TRBV11-2
J gene: TRBJ1-3
D gene: NA
CDR3 DNA: TGTGCCAGCACCTTAAGGACAGACTCTGGAAACACCATATATTTT
CDR3 protein: CASTLRTDSGNTIYF